This paragraph covers one TCR beta chain sequence. The germline gives CDR1 MNHNY, CDR2 SVGAGI (reference sequence). There are 15 residues in the CDR3. Trimming removed 7 bases from V and 3 bases from J; junction bases left unmatched: 9. As handled by the study authors: Estimation of nucleated cell counts relied on the amplification of reference gene primers. Produced via immunoSEQ multiplex PCR; TCRdb's table is partial and in-frame only. V and J calls plus clone size are reproduced from that table; the DNA served to infer D and trimming. This sample has approximately 93,000 clones, with more than 70% found just once. This entry belongs to a study of blood T cell repertoires in COVID-19. Across the study: Sites across the United States, Italy and Spain contributed samples from acute and convalescent COVID-19. Nucleic acid was either cDNA or gDNA, and it came from T cells, B-cell-depleted T cells, or PBMCs.

The sequencing input was peripheral blood. The receptor comes from a woman of 80 years or more with acute or convalescent COVID-19. This chain uses TRBV6-6 with TRBJ1-2; 9 bases match TRBD1. CDR3 nucleotides: TGTGCCAGCATCAATAAGGACAGGGGTGACTATGGCTACACCTTC. Protein sequence: CASINKDRGDYGYTF.